This record looks at one TCR beta chain sequence and its context. The specificity of this receptor is unknown. No base quality values were provided; no much bigger clone lies one nucleotide off. Library method: the immunoSEQ multiplex PCR assay. For the multiplex PCR, a mixture combining 60 forward primers for TCR Vbeta segments and 13 reverse primers for TCR Jbeta segments was used. Amplification of the CDR3 region of rearranged TCR beta genes was performed with a multiplex PCR assay on genomic DNA. On the Illumina HiSeq System, the amplified TCR beta libraries were sequenced as 87-base-pair reads. The authors' analysis ran thus. A later analysis counted approximately 84 million unique TCR beta chains across the 700 or so repertoires, and some 11 million of these chains were shared by at least two donors. To remove PCR and sequencing errors, raw reads were error-corrected and collapsed into unique sequences using a nearest-neighbor algorithm that merged closely related sequences. Alignment of CDR3 sequences to IMGT reference sequences was used to assign V, D and J gene segments. For a sequence to be retained, a match of at least six nucleotides was required to both a V gene segment and a J gene segment. Rearrangements were classified as productive when the CDR3 lacked stop codons and remained in frame with V and J, and all other rearrangements were classified as non-productive. CDR3 was defined by IMGT convention, running from the second conserved V-encoded cysteine to the conserved J-encoded phenylalanine. In an earlier analysis of some 550 of the donors, sequences lacking an unambiguous match to a single V gene segment were excluded. An earlier analysis of roughly 590 of the donors called V segments functional above 56.7% productive rearrangements and segregating when the between-donor standard deviation exceeded 5%. A statistical classification framework was built for diagnosing cytomegalovirus status from the catalog of TCR beta chain sequences. In a later analysis, TCR nucleotide sequences were compared against IMGT/GENE-DB human TR gene sequences so that V and J genes could be assigned. Using the TCRdist pipeline, a later analysis assigned CDR3 sequences along with most-parsimonious VDJ recombination scenarios. In a later analysis, each TCR beta chain was defined by its CDR3 amino acid sequence together with its V-gene family, and reads without a unique V-gene family were excluded. A later analysis removed 550 to 650 highly shared, low-generation-probability nucleotide sequences to deal with suspected cross-contamination and a sequencing artifact. A later analysis calculated a clonal expansion index for each public chain from normalized within-repertoire ranks of inferred template counts. In a later analysis, generation probabilities were computed using a VDJ recombination model fitted to out-of-frame rearrangements, and the results were checked against IGoR. In a later analysis, TCR-TCR, TCR-HLA and TCR-CMV co-occurrence was scored with hypergeometric tests, and a repertoire-size bias correction was applied to TCR pairs. To estimate false discovery rates, a later analysis permuted the HLA or CMV assignments 20 times. In a later analysis, co-occurring TCRs were grouped using DBSCAN, and TCRdist sequence similarity was added for clustering within HLA-allele-positive subsets. Repertoires with fewer than 30,000 or more than 120,000 public chains, plus five repertoires with anomalous nucleotide sharing, were excluded from co-occurrence clustering. This is the immuneACCESS table as TCRdb keeps it, with only in-frame sequences that have V and J called. A part of the clones is gone; compared with another copy, unresolved V genes explain less than half, and the rest is unexplained. V, J and clone size derive from that table, while D and trimming were established from the DNA sequence. Here the sample has 130,000 or so clones; more than 8% occur a single time. Together, the top ten hold under 5.5% of the sample.

In total, roughly 670 healthy bone marrow donors made up the cohort. Cohort members were all nominally healthy when sampled, although unrecorded immune exposures were likely present. The donor was CMV seronegative and belonged to the group of 320 or so seronegative cohort members. A peripheral blood sample was collected from each donor, and TCR beta sequencing was performed on peripheral blood mononuclear cells. Genomic DNA was extracted from the blood cell samples with the Qiagen DNeasy Blood Extraction Kit. This entry comes from a study of cytomegalovirus exposure and HLA in healthy donors listed by TCRdb under 2017. As for the study more broadly: An earlier analysis of approximately 640 of the donors reported 250 to 300 Gb of sequence data and about 100 million unique TCR beta sequences from about 180 million T cells. Among the roughly 400 genotyped donors, under 90% belonged to the genetic ancestry cluster associated with self-reported Caucasian donors. Along with the approximately 700-subject first cohort, a separate validation cohort of roughly 110 different subjects was used. Several DR-DQ haplotypes were treated as single units for association and clustering because of strong linkage in the cohort. A later genetic analysis used genome-wide SNP genotypes for about 60% of the roughly 670 donors, treating that subset as a discovery cohort. The study aimed to test whether cataloging public T cell receptors could reveal signatures of past pathogen exposure. Class I and class II HLA loci were covered by the typing at four-digit resolution. The later analysis used no new phenotypic data to find candidate immune exposures, relying instead on TCR beta sequences and their occurrence across donors. Roughly 300 gigabases of sequencing data and 70 million to 85 million unique TCR sequences were included in an early release covering 550 to 800 HLA-typed donors. High-throughput TCR immunosequencing, statistical association of individual TCRs with disease status, and machine learning were combined to predict cytomegalovirus infection status. The T cell repertoires of 666 subjects were profiled by immunosequencing and related to cytomegalovirus serostatus. Typing coverage differed by locus: A, B, C, DRB1 and DQB1 were typed in about 629-640 donors, DQA1 in 500 to 550, DPA1 in roughly 590, and DPB1 in 450 to 480. Among roughly 400 genotyped donors of the cohort, an average of about 220,000 unique TCR beta nucleotide sequences was sequenced per donor, of which about 18% were non-productive. To study patterns of TCR occurrence, a later analysis re-analyzed previously published TCR beta repertoires from 666 donors and added high-resolution HLA genotyping. Donor age, sex, ethnicity and CMV serostatus were collected together with the repertoire data. An earlier analysis of nearly 600 of the donors applied high-throughput TCR beta sequencing to assess whether each TCR beta V gene segment acted as functional or pseudogenic. All discovery cohort repertoires had been generated on a single sequencing platform. Findings and caveats that apply to the study as a whole: In a later analysis, TCR association rates were found to vary across HLA loci, with the most associated TCRs seen for DRB1 alleles and the fewest for HLA-C alleles. The cohort was sequenced for TCR beta chains only, and without alpha or paired-chain data the features that could be detected were limited. A later analysis reported that several top co-occurrence clusters appeared linked to parvovirus B19, influenza, CMV and Epstein-Barr virus. In vitro tests confirmed that a few of the cytomegalovirus-associated TCR beta chains recognize cytomegalovirus antigens. According to a later genetic analysis, donors in an Asian-associated ancestry cluster had fewer N-insertions in productive TCRs than the approximately 630-donor mean. A further reported finding was that TCR beta sequences accurately predicted the HLA-A and HLA-B alleles for most subjects in the first cohort. According to the authors, the approach could potentially be generalized to other disease states and immunological phenotypes. According to a later analysis, most CMV-associated TCR beta chains appeared to be HLA-restricted, and the HLA associations seemed to be driven largely by CMV exposure. A later analysis found that HLA-associated TCR beta chains were more clonally expanded and had lower generation probabilities than equally common non-associated chains. The sequencing pipeline was judged likely to have produced a cluster of highly shared sequence variants as a technical artifact. The 87-base-pair reads could not distinguish some IMGT-functional V segments, including TRBV6-2 and TRBV6-3, so those segments were excluded. The classifier was reported to diagnose cytomegalovirus status with high specificity and sensitivity in both the original cohort and the validation cohort. Immune exposure information for the cohort was limited to CMV serostatus. An earlier analysis of approximately 500 of the donors showed that most TCR beta V segments appeared in productive rearrangements either about 87% or about 30% of the time, which broadly matched IMGT annotations. Presence/absence analyses assumed roughly uniform sequencing depth across donors, an assumption that may not hold. In a later analysis, some 18,000 TCR beta sequences were associated with specific HLA alleles at a false discovery rate of 0.05. A later genetic analysis associated a missense DCLRE1C variant with V-gene and J-gene trimming of TCR beta chains, and an independent cohort replicated the association. Because HLA typing was missing for some donors at each locus, association tests included only the typed subset. Across donors, most TCR sequences were observed very rarely, whereas some public TCRs were present in many individuals. Assigning TCR associations to individual alleles was difficult when HLA alleles, especially DR and DQ, strongly co-occurred. Linkage disequilibrium might explain the correlated functional status among segregating V segments, but an unknown experimental factor could not be excluded. A total of fewer than 200 TCR beta chains were listed by the study as associated with cytomegalovirus. The earlier analysis of approximately 560 of the donors excluded approximately 17 rarely observed V segments, including chromosome 9 orphons, because counts were too low.

The CDR1 and CDR2 encoded by the germline V gene are MDHEN and SYDVKM. The junction shows trimming of 6 bases on V and 3 bases on J, and the gene matches do not reach 5 bases of it. The CDR3 measures 13 amino acids from cysteine to phenylalanine. The kept DNA is CDR3 alone, 39 bases in frame from the first base. This receptor was taken from a man aged 35-49 years in good health and CMV-seronegative. The chain was built from TRBV28 and TRBJ2-7; TRBD1 matches 7 bases in the middle. Sequencing input: PBMCs. The CDR3 protein sequence reads: CASRPGQSYEQYF. Read as DNA, the sequence is TGTGCCAGCAGGCCGGGACAGAGCTACGAGCAGTACTTC.